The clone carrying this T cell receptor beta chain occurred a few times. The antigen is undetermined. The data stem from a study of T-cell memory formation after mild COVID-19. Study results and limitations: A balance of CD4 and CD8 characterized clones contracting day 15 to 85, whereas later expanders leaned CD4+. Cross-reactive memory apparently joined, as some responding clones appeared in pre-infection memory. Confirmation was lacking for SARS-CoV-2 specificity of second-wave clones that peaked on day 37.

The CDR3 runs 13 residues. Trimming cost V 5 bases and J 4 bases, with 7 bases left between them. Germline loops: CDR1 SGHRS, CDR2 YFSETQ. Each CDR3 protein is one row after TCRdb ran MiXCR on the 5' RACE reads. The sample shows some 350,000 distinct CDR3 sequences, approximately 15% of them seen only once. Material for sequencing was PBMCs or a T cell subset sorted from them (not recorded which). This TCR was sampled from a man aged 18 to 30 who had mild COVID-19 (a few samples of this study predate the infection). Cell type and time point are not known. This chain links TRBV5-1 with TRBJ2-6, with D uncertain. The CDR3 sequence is CASSPAGANVLTF. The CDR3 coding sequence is TGCGCCAGCAGTCCGGCAGGGGCCAACGTCCTGACTTTC.